The 5 T cell receptor beta chains given below trace back to one sample, sequenced in a study of Ad26.COV2.S vaccination and SARS-CoV-2 variants. Specified treatment: over 15 received Ad26.COV2.S at low or high dose, single or two shots; roughly 5 received placebo; per-sample allocation not given. All samples were drawn on day 63, counting from the first vaccine or placebo injection. Clones were sequenced by immunoSEQ multiplex PCR, and TCRdb holds only the in-frame ones, with some missing. The data show fewer than 800,000 clones, with approximately 88% seen just once and about 1.5% held by the top ten. The sequencing here drew on peripheral blood, taken in a trial of Ad26.COV2.S vaccine versus placebo. Receptors originate from a person between 18 and 65 years old who received the Ad26.COV2.S COVID-19 vaccine or a placebo.

V gene TRBV5-1 combines with J gene TRBJ1-5, with TRBD1 as a possible D gene (5 bases). V was trimmed by 3 bases and J by 3 bases, leaving 16 bases between them. The CDR3 has 16 amino acids. The germline V gene has CDR1 SGHRS and CDR2 YFSETQ. The CDR3: CASSSQGEPHNQPQHF. The CDR3 DNA is TGCGCCAGCAGCTCTCAGGGAGAGCCCCACAATCAGCCCCAGCATTTT. Variable domain in full (rest from reference TRBV5-1 and TRBJ1-5): KAGVTQTPRYLIKTRGQQVTLSCSPISGHRSVSWYQQTPGQGLQFLFEYFSETQRNKGNFPGRFSGRQFSNSRSEMNVSTLELGDSALYLCASSSQGEPHNQPQHFGDGTRLSIL.

The chain couples TRBV19 to TRBJ2-7; D unresolved. Germline loops: CDR1 LNHDA, CDR2 SQIVND (reference sequence). This CDR3 has 14 residues. With 5 bases removed from V and 4 bases from J, the gap between germline ends came to 15 bases. The CDR3 sequence is CASSDQTIRYEQYF. CDR3 DNA: TGTGCCAGTAGTGACCAGACGATACGATACGAGCAGTACTTC.

This clone was detected a few times. This chain links TRBV19 with TRBJ2-2, with TRBD2 matching over 10 bases. The CDR3 is 15 residues long. Germline values: CDR1 LNHDA, CDR2 SQIVND (reference sequence). The J segment lost 5 bases and the V segment lost 4 bases, leaving 4 bases of the junction unmatched. CDR3 coding DNA: TGTGCCAGTAGTACGGGACTAGCGCGGACCGGGGAGCTGTTTTTT. This sequence encodes CASSTGLARTGELFF.

V is TRBV24-1 and J is TRBJ2-7; the match to TRBD1 covers 8 bases. V shed 4 bases, J shed 0 bases, and the junction held 7 bases outside the gene matches. Germline V gene lookup returns CDR1 KGHDR and CDR2 SFDVKD. The CDR3 spans 16 residues. The CDR3 sequence: CATSDPGQGDSYEQYF. The CDR3 DNA is TGTGCCACCAGTGACCCCGGACAGGGCGACTCCTACGAGCAGTACTTC.

This clone was detected only once. The rearrangement uses TRBV3-1 (or the pseudogene TRBV3-2) and TRBJ1-6; D gene uncertain. V was shortened by 7 bases and J by 5 bases, with 12 bases between the two germline ends. Germline-derived CDR1 and CDR2 are LGHDT and YNNKEL (reference sequence). The CDR3 extends over 14 amino acids. The CDR3 nucleotides read TGTGCCAGCAAGGGCAGAAACAATAATTCACCCCTCCACTTT. This encodes CASKGRNNNSPLHF.